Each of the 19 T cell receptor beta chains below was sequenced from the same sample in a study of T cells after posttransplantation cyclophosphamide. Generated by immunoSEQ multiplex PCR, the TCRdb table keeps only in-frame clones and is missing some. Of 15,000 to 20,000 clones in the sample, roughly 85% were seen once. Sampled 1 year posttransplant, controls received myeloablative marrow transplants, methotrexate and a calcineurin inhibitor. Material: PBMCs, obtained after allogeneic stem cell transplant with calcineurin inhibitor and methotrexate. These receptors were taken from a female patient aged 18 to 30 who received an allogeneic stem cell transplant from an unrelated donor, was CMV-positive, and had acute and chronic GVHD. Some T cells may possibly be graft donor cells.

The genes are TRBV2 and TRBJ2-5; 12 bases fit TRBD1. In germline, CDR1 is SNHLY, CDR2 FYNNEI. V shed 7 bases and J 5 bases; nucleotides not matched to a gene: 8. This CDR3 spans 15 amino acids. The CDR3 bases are TGTGCCAGCACCCCGGGACAGGGGGCGGGTGAGACCCAGTACTTC. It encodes CASTPGQGAGETQYF.

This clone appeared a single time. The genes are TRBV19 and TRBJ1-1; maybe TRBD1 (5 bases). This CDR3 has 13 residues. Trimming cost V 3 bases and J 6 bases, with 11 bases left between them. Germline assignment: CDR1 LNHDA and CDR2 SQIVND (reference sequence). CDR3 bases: TGTGCCAGTAGTATCAGTGGGGCCTCTGAAGCTTTCTTT. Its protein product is CASSISGASEAFF.

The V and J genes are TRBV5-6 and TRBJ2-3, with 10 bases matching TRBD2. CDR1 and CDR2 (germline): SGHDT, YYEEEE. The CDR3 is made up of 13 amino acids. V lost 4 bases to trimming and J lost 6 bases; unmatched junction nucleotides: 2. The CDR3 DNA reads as TGTGCCAGCAGCCCAGCGGGGGGGGATACGCAGTATTTT. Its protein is CASSPAGGDTQYF.

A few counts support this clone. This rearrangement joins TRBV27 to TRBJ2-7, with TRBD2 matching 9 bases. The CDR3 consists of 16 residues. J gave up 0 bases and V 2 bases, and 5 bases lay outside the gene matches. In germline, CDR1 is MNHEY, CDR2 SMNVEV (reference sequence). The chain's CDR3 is CASSLVGSGSSYEQYF. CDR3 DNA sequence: TGTGCCAGCAGTTTAGTAGGTAGCGGGAGCTCCTACGAGCAGTACTTC.

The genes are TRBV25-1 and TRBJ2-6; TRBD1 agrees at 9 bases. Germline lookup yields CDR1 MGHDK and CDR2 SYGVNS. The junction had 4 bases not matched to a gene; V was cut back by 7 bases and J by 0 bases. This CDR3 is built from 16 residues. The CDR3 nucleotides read TGTGCCAGCACCGGACAGGGGAACTCTGGGGCCAACGTCCTGACTTTC. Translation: CASTGQGNSGANVLTF.

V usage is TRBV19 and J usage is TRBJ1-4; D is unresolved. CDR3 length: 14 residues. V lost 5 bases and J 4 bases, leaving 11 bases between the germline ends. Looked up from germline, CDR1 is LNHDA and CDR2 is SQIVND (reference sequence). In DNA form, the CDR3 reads TGTGCCAGTAGTTTTAGAGGGAGTAATGAAAAACTGTTTTTT. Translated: CASSFRGSNEKLFF.

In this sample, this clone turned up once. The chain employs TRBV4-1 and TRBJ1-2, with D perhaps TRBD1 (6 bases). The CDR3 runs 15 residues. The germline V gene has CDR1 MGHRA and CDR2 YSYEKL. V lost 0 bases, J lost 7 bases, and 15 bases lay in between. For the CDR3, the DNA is TGCGCCAGCAGCCAAGAACCGGCGGGGGCTTCTGGCTACACCTTC. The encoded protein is CASSQEPAGASGYTF.

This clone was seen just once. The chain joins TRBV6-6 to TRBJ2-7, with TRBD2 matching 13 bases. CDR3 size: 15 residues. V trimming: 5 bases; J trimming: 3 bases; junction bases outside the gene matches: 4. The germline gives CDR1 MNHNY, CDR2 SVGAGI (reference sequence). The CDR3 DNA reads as TGTGCCAGCAGTGGGTGGACTAGCGGGAGCTACGAGCAGTACTTC. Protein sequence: CASSGWTSGSYEQYF.

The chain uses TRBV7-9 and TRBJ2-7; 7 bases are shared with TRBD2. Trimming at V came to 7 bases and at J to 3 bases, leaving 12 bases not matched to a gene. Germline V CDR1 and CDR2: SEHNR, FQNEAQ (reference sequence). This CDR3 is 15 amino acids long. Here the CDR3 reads CASTQSGDRRYEQYF. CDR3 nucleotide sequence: TGTGCCAGCACCCAGAGCGGGGATCGGCGCTACGAGCAGTACTTC.

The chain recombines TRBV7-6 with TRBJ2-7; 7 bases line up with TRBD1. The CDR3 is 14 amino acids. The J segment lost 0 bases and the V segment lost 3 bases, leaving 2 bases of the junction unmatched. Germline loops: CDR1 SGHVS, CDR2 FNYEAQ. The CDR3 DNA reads TGTGCCAGCAGCTTGCGGACAGGCTCCTACGAGCAGTACTTC. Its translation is CASSLRTGSYEQYF.

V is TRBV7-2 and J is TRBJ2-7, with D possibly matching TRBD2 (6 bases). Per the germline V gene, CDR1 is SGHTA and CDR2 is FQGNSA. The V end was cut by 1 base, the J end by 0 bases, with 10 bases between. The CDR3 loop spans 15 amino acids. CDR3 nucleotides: TGTGCCAGCAGCTTAGTGATCGGGGGCTCCTACGAGCAGTACTTC. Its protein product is CASSLVIGGSYEQYF.

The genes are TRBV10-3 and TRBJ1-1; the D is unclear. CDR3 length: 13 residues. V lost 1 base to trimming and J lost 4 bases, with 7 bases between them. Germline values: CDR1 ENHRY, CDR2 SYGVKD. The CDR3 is CAISELQTTEAFF. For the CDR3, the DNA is TGTGCCATCAGTGAGTTACAGACCACTGAAGCTTTCTTT.

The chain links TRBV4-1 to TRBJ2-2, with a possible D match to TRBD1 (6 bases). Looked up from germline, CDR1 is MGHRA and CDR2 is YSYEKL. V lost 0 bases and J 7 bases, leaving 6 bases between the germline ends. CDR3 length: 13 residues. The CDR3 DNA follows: TGCGCCAGCAGCCAAGACAGGGGCGGGGAGCTGTTTTTT. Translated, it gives CASSQDRGGELFF.

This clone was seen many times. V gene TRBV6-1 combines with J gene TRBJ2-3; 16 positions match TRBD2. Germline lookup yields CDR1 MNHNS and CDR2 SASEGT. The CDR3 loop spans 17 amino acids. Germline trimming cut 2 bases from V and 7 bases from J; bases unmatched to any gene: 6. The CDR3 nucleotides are TGTGCCAGCAGTGAATTAGGGACTAGCGGGAGGGCGTATACGCAGTATTTT. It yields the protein CASSELGTSGRAYTQYF.

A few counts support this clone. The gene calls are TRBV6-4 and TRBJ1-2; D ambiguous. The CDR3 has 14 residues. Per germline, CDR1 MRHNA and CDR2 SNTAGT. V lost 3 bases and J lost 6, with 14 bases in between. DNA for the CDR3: TGTGCCAGCAGTGAGCGGCCGGCGAGGCATGGCTACACCTTC. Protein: CASSERPARHGYTF.

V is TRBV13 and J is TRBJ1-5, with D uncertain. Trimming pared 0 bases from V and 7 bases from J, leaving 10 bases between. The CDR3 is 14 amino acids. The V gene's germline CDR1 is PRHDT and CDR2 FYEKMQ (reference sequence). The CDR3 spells CASSLGLGGQPQHF. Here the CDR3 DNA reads TGTGCCAGCAGCTTAGGTCTGGGCGGGCAGCCCCAGCATTTT.

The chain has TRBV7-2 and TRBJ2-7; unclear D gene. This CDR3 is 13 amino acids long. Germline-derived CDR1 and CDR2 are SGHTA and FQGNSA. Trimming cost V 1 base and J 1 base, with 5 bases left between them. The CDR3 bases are TGTGCCAGCAGCTTAGACGAGTCCTACGAGCAGTACTTC. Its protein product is CASSLDESYEQYF. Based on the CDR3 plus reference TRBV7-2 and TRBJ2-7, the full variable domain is GAGVSQSPSNKVTEKGKDVELRCDPISGHTALYWYRQSLGQGLEFLIYFQGNSAPDKSGLPSDRFSAERTGGSVSTLTIQRTQQEDSAVYLCASSLDESYEQYFGPGTRLTVT.

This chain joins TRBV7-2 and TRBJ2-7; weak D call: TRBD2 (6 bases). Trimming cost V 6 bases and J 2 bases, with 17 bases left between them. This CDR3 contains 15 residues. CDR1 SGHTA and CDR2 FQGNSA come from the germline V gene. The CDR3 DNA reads TGTGCCAGCAGTTCGTCCGGGACTGAAACCTACGAGCAGTACTTC. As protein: CASSSSGTETYEQYF.

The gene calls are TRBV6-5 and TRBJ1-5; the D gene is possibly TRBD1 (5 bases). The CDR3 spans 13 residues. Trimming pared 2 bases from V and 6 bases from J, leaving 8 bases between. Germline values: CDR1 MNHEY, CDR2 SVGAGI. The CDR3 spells CASSYDSIQPQHF. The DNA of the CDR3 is TGTGCCAGCAGTTACGACAGTATTCAGCCCCAGCATTTT.